A single sample gave rise to the 15 T cell receptor beta chains below, sequenced in a study of blood T cell repertoires in COVID-19. Generated by immunoSEQ multiplex PCR, the TCRdb table keeps only in-frame clones and is missing some. The table lists a few hundred thousand clones, 90% to 95% of them singletons. Specimen: PBMCs or T cells enriched from blood (not recorded which). These receptors all stem from a woman aged 40-49 years who had been exposed to COVID-19.

As to this clone: Other DNA variants within this sample encode the same CDR3. This rearrangement joins TRBV2 to TRBJ1-6, with D maybe TRBD1 (6 bases). CDR3 size: 14 residues. Per the germline V gene, CDR1 is SNHLY and CDR2 is FYNNEI. V lost 6 bases and J 5 bases, leaving 11 bases between the germline ends. The CDR3 is CASRPDSDNSPLHF. The CDR3 bases are TGTGCCAGCAGACCGGACAGCGATAATTCACCCCTCCACTTT.

CDR3 region: CATRGGGANNSPLHF. The CDR3 DNA sequence: TGTGCCACCAGGGGAGGGGGTGCCAATAATTCACCCCTCCACTTT. The V and J genes are TRBV24-1 and TRBJ1-6; D perhaps matches TRBD1 (6 bases). From germline, CDR1 is KGHDR and CDR2 SFDVKD. Trimming took off 7 bases at V and 5 bases at J, with 14 bases between the two ends. The CDR3 runs 15 residues.

The chain links TRBV7-9 to TRBJ1-2; TRBD1 is a possible D gene (6 bases). CDR3 length equals 11 residues. V gave up 11 bases and J gave up 4 bases, with 11 bases separating them. Per the germline V gene, CDR1 is SEHNR and CDR2 is FQNEAQ (reference sequence). The CDR3 nucleotides are TGTGCCCTAAGGGGGATCTATGGCTACACCTTC. Protein: CALRGIYGYTF. Full variable domain (rest looked up from reference TRBV7-9 and TRBJ1-2): DTGVSQNPRHKITKRGQNVTFRCDPISEHNRLYWYRQTLGQGPEFLTYFQNEAQLEKSRLLSDRFSAERPKGSFSTLEIQRTEQGDSAMYLCALRGIYGYTFGSGTRLTVV.

The rearrangement links TRBV9 to TRBJ1-6, with D possibly being TRBD1 (6 bases). The CDR3 has 14 amino acids. V lost 3 bases and J lost 5, with 9 bases in between. Germline V gene lookup returns CDR1 SGDLS and CDR2 YYNGEE. CDR3 bases: TGTGCCAGCAGCGCGGACAGTCATAATTCACCCCTCCACTTT. This sequence encodes CASSADSHNSPLHF.

V is TRBV11-3 and J is TRBJ2-7, with 8 nucleotides matching TRBD1. Trimming removed 3 bases from V and 0 bases from J; junction bases left unmatched: 1. Germline assignment: CDR1 SGHNT and CDR2 YENEEA. The CDR3 runs 14 residues. The CDR3 sequence is CASSFTGGSYEQYF. CDR3 nucleotides: TGTGCCAGCAGCTTTACAGGGGGCTCCTACGAGCAGTACTTC.

The genes are TRBV11-2 and TRBJ2-1; 8 bases fit TRBD1. This CDR3 has 14 amino acids. Germline trimming cut 1 base from V and 15 bases from J; bases unmatched to any gene: 11. Germline assignment: CDR1 SGHAT and CDR2 FQNNGV. CDR3 protein: CASSLAGTGLSMFF. CDR3 coding DNA: TGTGCCAGCAGCTTAGCCGGGACAGGCCTAAGCATGTTCTTC.

The rearrangement uses TRBV3-1 (or the pseudogene TRBV3-2) and TRBJ1-2; possibly TRBD1 for D (5 bases). Germline CDR1 LGHDT, CDR2 YNNKEL (reference sequence). This CDR3 is built from 14 residues. Trimming took off 3 bases at V and 4 bases at J, with 12 bases between the two ends. The CDR3 coding sequence is TGTGCCAGCAGCCAGTCCGCAGGGCCCTATGGCTACACCTTC. Its protein product is CASSQSAGPYGYTF.

The chain has TRBV28 and TRBJ1-5, with D unresolved. The length of the CDR3 is 13 residues. V shed 3 bases and J shed 1 base, with 4 bases lying between them. CDR1 and CDR2 from the germline V gene are MDHEN and SYDVKM. The CDR3 protein is CASSFRSNQPQHF. CDR3 DNA: TGTGCCAGCAGTTTCAGGAGCAATCAGCCCCAGCATTTT.

This chain connects TRBV5-5 to TRBJ2-7, with 13 positions matching TRBD2. The CDR3 is 15 amino acids. V trimming: 6 bases; J trimming: 6 bases; junction bases outside the gene matches: 9. CDR1 and CDR2 from the germline V gene are SGHKS and YYEKEE (reference sequence). CDR3 nucleotides: TGTGCCAGCATCTCTGGACTAGCGGGAGTAGGCGAGCAGTACTTC. As protein: CASISGLAGVGEQYF. The complete variable domain, with remaining parts taken from reference TRBV5-5 and TRBJ2-7, reads DAGVTQSPTHLIKTRGQQVTLRCSPISGHKSVSWYQQVLGQGPQFIFQYYEKEERGRGNFPDRFSARQFPNYSSELNVNALLLGDSALYLCASISGLAGVGEQYFGPGTRLTVT.

The chain recombines TRBV5-1 with TRBJ2-7, with 8 nucleotides matching TRBD1. This CDR3 has 15 residues. The V and J ends lost 3 bases and 2 bases, in that order; junction bases with no gene match: 7. The germline V gene encodes CDR1 SGHRS and CDR2 YFSETQ. The CDR3 spells CASSWGQEGAYEQYF. In DNA, the CDR3 is TGCGCCAGCAGCTGGGGACAGGAAGGAGCCTACGAGCAGTACTTC. Together with reference TRBV5-1 and TRBJ2-7, the CDR3 gives the full variable domain: KAGVTQTPRYLIKTRGQQVTLSCSPISGHRSVSWYQQTPGQGLQFLFEYFSETQRNKGNFPGRFSGRQFSNSRSEMNVSTLELGDSALYLCASSWGQEGAYEQYFGPGTRLTVT.

This sequence joins TRBV6-1 and TRBJ2-1, with TRBD1 identical over 8 bases. CDR1 and CDR2 from the germline V gene are MNHNS and SASEGT. The V segment lost 1 base and the J segment 8 bases; nucleotides outside the gene matches: 7. CDR3 length: 15 amino acids. The CDR3 DNA is TGTGCCAGCAGTGAAGGGACAGGGAGAGGCTATGAGCAGTTCTTC. Translation: CASSEGTGRGYEQFF.

The rearrangement joins TRBV15 to TRBJ2-5; tentatively, D is TRBD1 (5 bases). Germline CDR1 LNHNV, CDR2 YYDKDF (reference sequence). This CDR3 comprises 14 residues. Between the trimmed V and J ends, which lost 3 bases and 5 bases, there was a span of 13 bases. Here the CDR3 reads CATSSERKGETQYF. CDR3 nucleotide sequence: TGTGCCACCAGCAGCGAGCGAAAGGGGGAGACCCAGTACTTC.

This rearrangement joins TRBV15 to TRBJ1-1; TRBD1 is a possible D gene (5 bases). Germline CDR1 reads LNHNV; CDR2 reads YYDKDF (reference sequence). V gave up 9 bases and J gave up 0 bases, with 14 bases separating them. The CDR3 covers 14 residues. CDR3 sequence: CATSGMNMNTEAFF. DNA for the CDR3: TGTGCCACTTCAGGGATGAACATGAACACTGAAGCTTTCTTT.

This chain connects TRBV24-1 to TRBJ1-6; TRBD1 aligns across 7 bases. V was pared by 4 bases and J by 12 bases, with 20 bases of the junction left unmatched. The CDR3 consists of 18 residues. Germline-derived CDR1 and CDR2 are KGHDR and SFDVKD. The DNA of the CDR3 is TGTGCCACCAGTGAGAACCCCCGAGGAGACAGGGCCCCCGAACCCCTCCACTTT. Translation: CATSENPRGDRAPEPLHF.

The chain is built from TRBV18 and TRBJ2-5; D gene ambiguous. The V gene's germline CDR1 is KGHSH and CDR2 LQKENI. Trimming took 3 bases from V and 1 from J, leaving 3 bases between them. The CDR3 loop spans 12 amino acids. In DNA, the CDR3 is TGTGCCAGCTCACCCGTCCAAGAGACCCAGTACTTC. Encoded protein: CASSPVQETQYF.